This TCR beta chain came from a study of follicular helper T cells after annual influenza vaccination. Notes on the study in general: Yearly vaccinations repeatedly recalled conserved clonotypes in ICOS+CD38+ cTfh. Only roughly 9-20% of analyzed cells yielded productive TCRB sequences.

This sample's time point: 2015-2016 season, pre-vaccination. Before and after seasonal inactivated influenza vaccination, adults gave blood for sorting CD4 subsets for sequencing. Each time point used about 35 to 100 mL of blood. This clone was counted a few times. Its specificity is not known. Sequence at one end of the junction differs from germline and may be a read error. Germline CDR1 SNHLY, CDR2 FYNNEI. The CDR3 has 14 residues. The method was immunoSEQ multiplex PCR; TCRdb's version includes in-frame clones alone and lacks a portion of them. The data show 9,500 to 15,000 clones, 70% to 80% seen once.

The TCR sequence derives from an adult who received the influenza vaccine. The gene calls are TRBV2 and TRBJ2-7; TRBD2 matches 10 bases. The sample was CXCR5+ CD38- circulating T follicular helper cells from blood, taken on the day of influenza vaccination. Subset meaning: circulating Tfh, non-naive CD4+CXCR5+PD-1+ (ICOS+CD38+ or ICOS-CD38-). CDR3 loop: CASSKAGGTYEQYF. In nucleotides, the CDR3 is TGTGCCAGCAGTAAAGCGGGGGGGACCTACGAGCAGTACTTC.